This entry lists 8 T cell receptor beta chains sequenced from one sample in a study of shared clonotypes between healthy human individuals (TCRdb year 2020). CD8 naive samples were CD45RO-negative cells positively selected for CCR7, giving a CD45RA+CCR7+ population that excluded TemRA cells. Library construction relied on the immunoSEQ multiplex PCR assay. Sourced from immuneACCESS, this table was stored by TCRdb with only in-frame sequences that have V and J called. A share of the clones is absent; for the studies checked, an unresolved V gene accounts for under half, and the remainder has no known explanation. The sample profile shows around 580,000 clones; roughly 98% of them were found once. Jointly, the top ten make up 0.3% of the sample. Sequenced input: naive CD8+ T cells sorted from blood. Interpreted using the paper, the cell subset or site label stands for: CD45RA+CCR7+. The receptors stem from a man aged 25 to 45 in good health.

This clone was detected only once. The chain combines TRBV6-1 with TRBJ2-5, with 7 bases fitting TRBD2. Germline V gene sequence: CDR1 MNHNS, CDR2 SASEGT. J was trimmed by 5 bases and V by 6 bases; bases with no gene match: 12. There are 15 residues in the CDR3. CDR3 sequence reads: CASRGGVRMKETQYF. CDR3 nucleotides: TGTGCCAGCAGGGGAGGGGTAAGAATGAAGGAGACCCAGTACTTC.

The J gene is TRBJ2-1, the V gene TRBV6-5; 10 bases are shared with TRBD2. Germline V gene data show CDR1 as MNHEY and CDR2 as SVGAGI. Unmatched junction bases numbered 6, after V lost 7 bases and J lost 6 bases. The CDR3 has 14 residues. CDR3 in DNA: TGTGCCAGCACCTACCTAGCGGGGGCCAATGAGCAGTTCTTC. Translating it yields CASTYLAGANEQFF.

The chain joins TRBV9 to TRBJ2-1, with D maybe TRBD2 (5 bases). CDR1 is SGDLS and CDR2 is YYNGEE in the germline V gene. Trimming removed 2 bases at V and 6 bases at J, with 12 bases between. The CDR3 is 14 residues long. The CDR3 loop reads CASSVSEKPNEQFF. The CDR3 DNA is TGTGCCAGCAGCGTTAGCGAGAAGCCCAATGAGCAGTTCTTC.

This clone was detected only once. The chain has TRBV5-1 and TRBJ2-7, with no clear D. This CDR3 has 13 amino acids. Germline V gene data show CDR1 as SGHRS and CDR2 as YFSETQ. With 6 bases removed from V and 0 bases from J, the gap between germline ends came to 10 bases. CDR3 coding DNA: TGCGCCAGCATTTGGTCCTACTCCTACGAGCAGTACTTC. Translated: CASIWSYSYEQYF.

V and J are TRBV25-1 and TRBJ2-7, with 8 bases that match TRBD1. The CDR3 covers 15 residues. Trimming took 5 bases from V and 3 from J; bases not matched to a gene: 9. The germline gives CDR1 MGHDK, CDR2 SYGVNS. DNA of the CDR3: TGTGCCAGCAGTTCCCCAGGGGGCGGGTTCTACGAGCAGTACTTC. It codes for CASSSPGGGFYEQYF.

Only one count was recorded for this clone. Other nucleotide sequences from this sample produce the same CDR3. The chain employs TRBV5-1 and TRBJ1-5, with 8 bases lining up with TRBD1. Trimming took 0 bases from V and 4 from J; bases not matched to a gene: 0. This CDR3 has 14 residues. The germline gives CDR1 SGHRS, CDR2 YFSETQ. This chain's CDR3 is CASSLGTGNQPQHF. The CDR3 region has the DNA TGCGCCAGCAGCTTGGGGACAGGGAATCAGCCCCAGCATTTT.

This rearrangement joins TRBV25-1 to TRBJ2-1; D remains ambiguous. V was shortened by 2 bases and J by 4 bases, with 12 bases between the two germline ends. This CDR3 has 15 residues. In germline, CDR1 is MGHDK, CDR2 SYGVNS. In nucleotides, the CDR3 is TGTGCCAGCAGTGAAGTTGGAGTATCATACAATGAGCAGTTCTTC. Translating it yields CASSEVGVSYNEQFF. Full variable domain (remainder filled in from reference TRBV25-1 and TRBJ2-1): EADIYQTPRYLVIGTGKKITLECSQTMGHDKMYWYQQDPGMELHLIHYSYGVNSTEKGDLSSESTVSRIRTEHFPLTLESARPSHTSQYLCASSEVGVSYNEQFFGPGTRLTVL.

This chain links TRBV19 with TRBJ1-5, with D maybe TRBD1 (6 bases). Trimming removed 4 bases at V and 2 bases at J, with 9 bases between. This CDR3 has 14 residues. Germline lookup yields CDR1 LNHDA and CDR2 SQIVND (reference sequence). The CDR3 DNA reads as TGTGCCAGTAGTACGCGACAGGGCAATCAGCCCCAGCATTTT. Its protein is CASSTRQGNQPQHF.